The clone carrying this TCR beta chain was detected only a few times. This record belongs to a study of neoadjuvant anti-PD-1 for oral cavity cancer. TCRdb's table, derived via immunoSEQ multiplex PCR, lists solely in-frame clones and lacks some. The data contain 60,000 to 75,000 clones, around 80% of them seen just once; the ten biggest clones take up roughly 3.4%. The sequencing here drew on PBMCs, taken before nivolumab (anti-PD-1) treatment. This receptor was obtained from a person between 40 and 85 years old with oral cavity squamous cell carcinoma.

As DNA, the CDR3 is TGTGCCAGCAGCGACCAGTATGAGCAGTTCTTC. It is translated as CASSDQYEQFF. The chain couples TRBV2 to TRBJ2-1; D gene uncertain. The germline V and J ends were trimmed by 6 bases and 8 bases, with 8 bases remaining between them. The germline V gene encodes CDR1 SNHLY and CDR2 FYNNEI. The CDR3 contains 11 residues.